These 26 T cell receptor beta chains came from one sample sequenced in a study of T-cell reconstitution after alpha-beta-depleted transplantation in children. Preparation of the TCRbeta library used unique molecular identifiers. TCRdb independently ran MiXCR on the PCR reads; one entry per CDR3 protein. The sample yields under 300,000 distinct CDR3 sequences, 11% seen once. The source was peripheral blood, collected 180 days after TCRalphabeta/CD19-depleted stem cell transplant. The receptors here all came from a male patient between 2 and 9 years old who had a stem cell transplant for chronic granulomatous disease, so the T cells may come from the graft donor.

The chain couples TRBV5-4 to TRBJ2-3; D might be TRBD2 (8 bases). CDR1 is SGHNT and CDR2 is YYREEE in the germline V gene (reference sequence). This CDR3 comprises 16 residues. Trimming stripped 4 bases from V and 4 bases from J, with 19 bases between. The DNA of the CDR3 is TGTGCCAGCAGCCCGGGAGGGGGCAGGAACCCAGATACGCAGTATTTT. Translated, it gives CASSPGGGRNPDTQYF.

There are many counts of this clonotype. The V call is TRBV12-3 or TRBV12-4, the J call TRBJ1-6, with TRBD1 identical over 8 bases. CDR3 length: 13 amino acids. The V segment lost 6 bases and the J segment 9 bases; nucleotides outside the gene matches: 4. The CDR3 loop is CASSRTGSSPLHF. CDR3 nucleotide sequence: TGTGCCAGCAGCAGGACAGGGAGTTCACCCCTCCACTTT.

This clonotype was picked up many times. This chain connects TRBV7-9 to TRBJ1-1; D remains unclear. This CDR3 is built from 13 residues. V lost 10 bases and J 4 bases, leaving 16 bases between the germline ends. Germline lookup yields CDR1 SEHNR and CDR2 FQNEAQ (reference sequence). CDR3: CATLGAEGTEAFF. The CDR3 coding sequence is TGTGCCACCCTGGGAGCGGAGGGCACTGAAGCTTTCTTT.

In this sample, this clonotype turned up many times. The chain recombines TRBV20-1 with TRBJ2-7; D not certain. V lost 6 bases and J 3 bases, leaving 12 bases between the germline ends. The CDR3 length is 12 residues. Germline assignment: CDR1 DFQATT and CDR2 SNEGSKA (reference sequence). CDR3 protein: CSAKTLLYEQYF. Here the CDR3 DNA reads TGCAGTGCCAAGACACTTCTCTACGAGCAGTACTTC.

There are many counts of this clonotype. The rearrangement uses TRBV9 and TRBJ2-1; D uncertain. Deletions cut 2 bases from V and 5 bases from J, with 17 bases between. CDR1 is SGDLS, CDR2 YYNGEE, per germline. The CDR3 consists of 16 residues. This CDR3 is CASSVRLEFGNNEQFF. CDR3 nucleotides: TGTGCCAGCAGCGTTCGACTGGAATTCGGAAACAATGAGCAGTTCTTC. The variable domain in full, completed from reference TRBV9 and TRBJ2-1, reads DSGVTQTPKHLITATGQRVTLRCSPRSGDLSVYWYQQSLDQGLQFLIQYYNGEERAKGNILERFSAQQFPDLHSELNLSSLELGDSALYFCASSVRLEFGNNEQFFGPGTRLTVL.

This clonotype came up many times. The chain combines TRBV5-4 with TRBJ2-3; possibly TRBD1 or TRBD2 for D (5 bases each). Germline assignment: CDR1 SGHNT and CDR2 YYREEE (reference sequence). Trimming took 7 bases from V and 0 from J, leaving 12 bases between them. The CDR3 spans 14 residues. The CDR3 nucleotides read TGTGCCAGCGGTGACGGGGCAAGCACAGATACGCAGTATTTT. It codes for CASGDGASTDTQYF. Full variable domain (remainder filled in from reference TRBV5-4 and TRBJ2-3): ETGVTQSPTHLIKTRGQQVTLRCSSQSGHNTVSWYQQALGQGPQFIFQYYREEENGRGNFPPRFSGLQFPNYSSELNVNALELDDSALYLCASGDGASTDTQYFGPGTRLTVL.

This clonotype was recorded at least ten times. The J gene is TRBJ2-7, the V gene TRBV6-2 or TRBV6-3; no clear D. The V end lost 6 bases, the J end lost 6 bases, and 9 bases lay between the germline ends. CDR3 length: 11 amino acids. CDR1 and CDR2 (germline): MNHEY, SVGEGT. In DNA, the CDR3 is TGTGCCAGCAGCCACTCCGGCGAGCAGTACTTC. This translates into CASSHSGEQYF.

This clonotype came up many times. The chain combines TRBV6-1 with TRBJ2-1; no firm D call. Deletions cut 2 bases from V and 9 bases from J, with 20 bases between. CDR3 size: 16 residues. Germline-derived CDR1 and CDR2 are MNHNS and SASEGT. The CDR3 bases are TGTGCCAGCAGTGAAAATCCTAGGCCCATCTGGCGTGAGCAGTTCTTC. This gives the protein CASSENPRPIWREQFF.

This chain connects TRBV4-1 to TRBJ2-7; 7 bases are shared with TRBD1. The V gene end was trimmed by 0 bases and the J gene end by 2 bases; junction bases not matched to a gene: 7. Germline values: CDR1 MGHRA, CDR2 YSYEKL. The CDR3 is 16 residues long. In DNA, the CDR3 is TGCGCCAGCAGCCAAGAAGATAACAGGGGAACCTACGAGCAGTACTTC. Translation: CASSQEDNRGTYEQYF.

This clonotype was recorded at least ten times. V gene TRBV20-1 combines with J gene TRBJ2-7, with 8 bases identical to TRBD1. CDR1 and CDR2 (germline): DFQATT, SNEGSKA (reference sequence). V was pared by 3 bases and J by 4 bases, with 8 bases of the junction left unmatched. CDR3 size: 14 residues. The CDR3 DNA reads as TGCAGTGCTAGGGGCGGACAGGGTTCGTACGAGCAGTACTTC. Residues: CSARGGQGSYEQYF.

In its sample, this clonotype was seen many times. This chain uses TRBV12-3 or TRBV12-4 with TRBJ2-2, with 8 nucleotides matching TRBD2. CDR3 size: 17 residues. With 6 bases clipped from V and 5 bases from J, the junction kept 14 bases outside the gene matches. CDR3 sequence: CASSPRNGAGGTGELFF. CDR3 nucleotides: TGTGCCAGCAGCCCCCGGAACGGGGCGGGAGGAACCGGGGAGCTGTTTTTT.

This clonotype was recorded many times. This chain joins TRBV12-3 or TRBV12-4 and TRBJ2-2, with a weak D call TRBD1 (5 bases). Trimming left V 5 bases short and J 6 bases short, with 7 bases between. This CDR3 has 12 amino acids. CDR3: CASSQGSGELFF. CDR3 bases: TGTGCCAGCAGTCAGGGCTCCGGGGAGCTGTTTTTT.

This clonotype was observed a few times. The chain uses TRBV5-5 and TRBJ2-5; 9 bases are a match to TRBD2. The J segment lost 4 bases and the V segment lost 0 bases, leaving 13 bases of the junction unmatched. The CDR3 has 18 residues. Germline loops: CDR1 SGHKS, CDR2 YYEKEE (reference sequence). This CDR3 reads CASSLVISVAGVRETQYF. The CDR3 nucleotides are TGTGCCAGCAGCTTGGTTATCTCGGTAGCGGGGGTAAGAGAGACCCAGTACTTC.

This clonotype was counted at least ten times. The chain links TRBV7-3 to TRBJ2-2; 7 bases map to TRBD2. Trimming cost V 2 bases and J 3 bases; bases outside gene matches: 9. Per germline, CDR1 SGHTA and CDR2 FQGTGA. The CDR3 covers 17 residues. The CDR3 sequence is CASSLDGAGEDTGELFF. The CDR3 region has the DNA TGTGCCAGCAGCTTAGACGGGGCGGGAGAGGACACCGGGGAGCTGTTTTTT. The full variable domain, with the rest looked up from reference TRBV7-3 and TRBJ2-2, is GAGVSQTPSNKVTEKGKYVELRCDPISGHTALYWYRQSLGQGPEFLIYFQGTGAADDSGLPNDRFFAVRPEGSVSTLKIQRTERGDSAVYLCASSLDGAGEDTGELFFGEGSRLTVL.

As for this clonotype: Given a much more abundant clone one base away, this may be a read error. V usage is TRBV6-5 and J usage is TRBJ2-1; D remains ambiguous. CDR1 and CDR2 from the germline V gene are MNHEY and SVGAGI. The CDR3 is 11 residues long. V gave up 2 bases and J gave up 11 bases, with 7 bases separating them. The CDR3 loop reads CASSYPGKQFF. In DNA, the CDR3 is TGTGCCAGCAGTTACCCGGGTAAGCAGTTCTTC.

With respect to this clonotype: A much bigger clone sits one base away, suggesting this may be a read error. V and J are TRBV5-1 and TRBJ2-2; 8 nucleotides agree with TRBD1. Germline V gene lookup returns CDR1 SGHRS and CDR2 YFSETQ. The CDR3 has 14 amino acids. The CDR3 here is CACSLGQVAGELFF. CDR3 sequence (DNA): TGCGCCTGCAGTTTGGGACAGGTCGCCGGGGAGCTGTTTTTT. Using reference TRBV5-1 and TRBJ2-2 for the parts outside the CDR3, the full variable domain is KAGVTQTPRYLIKTRGQQVTLSCSPISGHRSVSWYQQTPGQGLQFLFEYFSETQRNKGNFPGRFSGRQFSNSRSEMNVSTLELGDSALYLCACSLGQVAGELFFGEGSRLTVL.

In the case of this clonotype: Possible read error: a much larger clone is one base away. V usage is TRBV20-1 and J usage is TRBJ2-5, with 9 bases identical to TRBD1. This CDR3 contains 17 residues. With V trimmed by 0 bases and J by 5 bases, 13 bases remained unmatched. Germline CDR1 is DFQATT and CDR2 is SNEGSKA (reference sequence). The CDR3 nucleotides read TGCAGTGCTAGAGATACCCACAGGGGGCGATCCCATGAGACCCAGTACTTC. Translated, it gives CSARDTHRGRSHETQYF.

This clonotype was observed many times. The chain has TRBV12-3 or TRBV12-4 and TRBJ2-3; 11 positions match TRBD2. This CDR3 has 15 residues. The ends lost 5 bases at V and 3 bases at J; junction bases unmatched: 4. In DNA form, the CDR3 reads TGTGCCAGCAGTCGTCTAGCGGGGGGTACAGATACGCAGTATTTT. Translating gives CASSRLAGGTDTQYF.

Turning to this clonotype: A much larger clone sits a single nucleotide away, making a read error possible. This chain connects TRBV4-2 to TRBJ2-7, with a tentative D call TRBD2 (5 bases). This CDR3 region has 14 residues. The germline V gene encodes CDR1 LGHNA and CDR2 YNFKEQ. Deletions cut 1 base from V and 5 bases from J, with 12 bases between. The CDR3 region is CASSQVSGNHEQYF. The CDR3 DNA reads TGTGCCAGCAGCCAAGTGTCGGGGAACCACGAGCAGTACTTC.

The rearrangement links TRBV14 to TRBJ2-5, with 12 bases fitting TRBD2. CDR3 length: 15 residues. Germline V gene sequence: CDR1 SGHDN, CDR2 FVKESK. The V segment lost 1 base and the J segment 6 bases; nucleotides outside the gene matches: 3. CDR3 loop: CASSQGLAGVKTQYF. The CDR3 DNA reads as TGTGCCAGCAGCCAAGGACTAGCGGGAGTGAAGACCCAGTACTTC.

This clonotype has at least ten counts. The chain carries TRBV19 and TRBJ1-1; D may be TRBD1 (5 bases). V was trimmed by 5 bases and J by 1 base, leaving 14 bases between them. The CDR3 sequence is 15 residues long. Germline V CDR1 and CDR2: LNHDA, SQIVND (reference sequence). The CDR3 DNA reads TGTGCCAGTAGTGACGAGACAGTCGGGAACACTGAAGCTTTCTTT. It specifies CASSDETVGNTEAFF.

Many counts were recorded for this clonotype. V usage is TRBV4-3 and J usage is TRBJ2-1; 9 nucleotides line up with TRBD2. This CDR3 region has 18 residues. Per the germline V gene, CDR1 is LGHNA and CDR2 is YSLEER. V shed 0 bases and J 11 bases; nucleotides not matched to a gene: 17. In DNA form, the CDR3 reads TGCGCCAGCAGCCAAGATATGGGGGGCGGGAGGGGGTTTGGGCAGCAGTTCTTC. Protein: CASSQDMGGGRGFGQQFF.

This clonotype has a count of ten or more. V is TRBV6-9 and J is TRBJ2-3; 10 bases fit TRBD2. Trimming at V came to 0 bases and at J to 7 bases, leaving 10 bases not matched to a gene. Germline V gene data show CDR1 as MNHGY and CDR2 as SVAAGI. The CDR3 covers 17 residues. The CDR3 loop reads CASSYSERGGPENTQYF. CDR3 DNA: TGTGCCAGCAGTTATTCGGAGCGGGGGGGCCCTGAAAATACGCAGTATTTT.

This clonotype was detected ten times or more. This sequence joins TRBV7-2 and TRBJ2-1, with D perhaps assigned TRBD1 or TRBD2 (5 bases each). Germline CDR1 SGHTA, CDR2 FQGNSA. The CDR3 runs 15 residues. V lost 4 bases, J lost 9 bases, and 19 bases lay in between. CDR3 region: CASSSQGSSGFEQFF. The CDR3 DNA sequence: TGTGCCAGCAGCTCCCAGGGTTCCTCGGGGTTTGAGCAGTTCTTC.

This clonotype was observed at least ten times. The chain combines TRBV29-1 with TRBJ1-1, with a tentative D call TRBD1 (5 bases). Trimming removed 1 base from V and 1 base from J, with 10 bases in between. From germline, CDR1 is SQVTM and CDR2 ANQGSEA. The CDR3 is 14 amino acids. The CDR3 DNA is TGCAGCGTTGAAGTCCGAGGGGAGAACACTGAAGCTTTCTTT. Protein: CSVEVRGENTEAFF.

This clonotype was detected only a few times. With a much larger clone just one base away, this may be a read error. The rearrangement links TRBV14 to TRBJ2-7; possibly TRBD2 for D (5 bases). The germline V gene encodes CDR1 SGHDN and CDR2 FVKESK. The CDR3 consists of 13 residues. The CDR3 here is CASSQRLAYDQYF. The CDR3 bases are TGTGCCAGCAGCCAACGATTAGCGTACGATCAGTACTTC. The entire variable domain, with the rest obtained from reference TRBV14 and TRBJ2-7, is as follows: EAGVTQFPSHSVIEKGQTVTLRCDPISGHDNLYWYRRVMGKEIKFLLHFVKESKQDESGMPNNRFLAERTGGTYSTLKVQPAELEDSGVYFCASSQRLAYDQYFGPGTRLTVT.